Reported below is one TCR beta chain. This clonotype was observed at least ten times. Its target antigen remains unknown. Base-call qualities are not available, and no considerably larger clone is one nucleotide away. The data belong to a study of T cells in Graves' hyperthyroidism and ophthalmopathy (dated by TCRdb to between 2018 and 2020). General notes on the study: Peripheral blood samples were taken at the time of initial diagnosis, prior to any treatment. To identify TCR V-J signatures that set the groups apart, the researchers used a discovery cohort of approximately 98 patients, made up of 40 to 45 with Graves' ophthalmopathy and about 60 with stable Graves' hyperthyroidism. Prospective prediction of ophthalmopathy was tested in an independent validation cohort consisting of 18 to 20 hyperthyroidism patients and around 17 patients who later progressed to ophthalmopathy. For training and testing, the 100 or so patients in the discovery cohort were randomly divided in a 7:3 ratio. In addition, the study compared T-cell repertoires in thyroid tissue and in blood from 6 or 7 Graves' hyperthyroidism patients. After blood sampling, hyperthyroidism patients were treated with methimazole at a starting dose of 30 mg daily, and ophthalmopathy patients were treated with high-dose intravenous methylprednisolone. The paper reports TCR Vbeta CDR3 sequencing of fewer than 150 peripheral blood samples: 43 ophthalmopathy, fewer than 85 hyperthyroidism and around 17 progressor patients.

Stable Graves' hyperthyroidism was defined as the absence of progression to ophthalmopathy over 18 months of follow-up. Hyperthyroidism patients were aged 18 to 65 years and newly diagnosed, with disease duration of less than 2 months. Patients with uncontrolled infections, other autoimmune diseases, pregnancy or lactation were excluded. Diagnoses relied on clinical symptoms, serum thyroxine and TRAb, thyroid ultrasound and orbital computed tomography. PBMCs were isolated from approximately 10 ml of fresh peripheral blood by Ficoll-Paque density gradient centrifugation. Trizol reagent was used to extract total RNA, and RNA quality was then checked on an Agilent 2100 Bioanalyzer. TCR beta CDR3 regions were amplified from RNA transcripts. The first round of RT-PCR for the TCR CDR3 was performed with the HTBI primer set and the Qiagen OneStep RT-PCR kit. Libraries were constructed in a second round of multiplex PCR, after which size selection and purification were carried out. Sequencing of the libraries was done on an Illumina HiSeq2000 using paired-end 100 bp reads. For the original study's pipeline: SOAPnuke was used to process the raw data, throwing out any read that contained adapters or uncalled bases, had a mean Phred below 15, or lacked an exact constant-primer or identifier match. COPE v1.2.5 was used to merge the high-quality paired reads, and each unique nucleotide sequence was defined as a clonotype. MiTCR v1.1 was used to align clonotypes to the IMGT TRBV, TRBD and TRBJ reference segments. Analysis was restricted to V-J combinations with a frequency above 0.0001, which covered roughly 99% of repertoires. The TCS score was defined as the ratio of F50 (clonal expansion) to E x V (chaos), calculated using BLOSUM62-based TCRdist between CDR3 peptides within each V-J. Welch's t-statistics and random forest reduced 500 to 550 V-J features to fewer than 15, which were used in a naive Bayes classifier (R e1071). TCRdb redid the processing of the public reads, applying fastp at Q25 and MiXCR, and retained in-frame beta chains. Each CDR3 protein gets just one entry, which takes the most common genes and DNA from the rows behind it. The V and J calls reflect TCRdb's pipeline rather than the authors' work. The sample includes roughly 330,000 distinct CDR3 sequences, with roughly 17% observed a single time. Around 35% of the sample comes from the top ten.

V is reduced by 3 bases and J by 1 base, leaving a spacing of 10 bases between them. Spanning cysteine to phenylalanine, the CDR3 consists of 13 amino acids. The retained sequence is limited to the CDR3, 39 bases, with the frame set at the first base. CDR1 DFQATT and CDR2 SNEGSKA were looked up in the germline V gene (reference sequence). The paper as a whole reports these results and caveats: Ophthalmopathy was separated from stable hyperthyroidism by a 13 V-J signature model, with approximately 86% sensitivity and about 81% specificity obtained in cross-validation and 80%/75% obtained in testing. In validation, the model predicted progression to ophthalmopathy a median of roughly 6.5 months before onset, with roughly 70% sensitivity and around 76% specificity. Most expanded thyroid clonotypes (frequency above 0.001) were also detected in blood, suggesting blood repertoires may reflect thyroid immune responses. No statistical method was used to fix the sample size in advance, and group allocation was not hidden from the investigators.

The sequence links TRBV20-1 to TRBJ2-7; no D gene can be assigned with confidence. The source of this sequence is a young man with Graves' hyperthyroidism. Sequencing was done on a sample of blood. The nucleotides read TGCAGTGCTAGGAGGCTCATTTCCTACGAGCAGTACTTC. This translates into CSARRLISYEQYF.